This TCR beta chain was identified during a study of OX40 agonist ivuxolimab in advanced cancers. TCRdb's copy holds only in-frame clones and misses some; the assay was immunoSEQ multiplex PCR. The sample has approximately 15,000 clones; over 55% are singletons. The V end was cut by 0 bases, the J end by 1 base, with 10 bases between. From germline, CDR1 is SGHRS and CDR2 YFSETQ. This CDR3 region has 15 residues. The source was CD4+ or CD8+ T cells sorted from blood, collected in a trial of the OX40 agonist ivuxolimab. This TCR was sampled from an adult with an advanced solid tumor such as melanoma, head and neck, liver or kidney cancer. The chain carries TRBV5-1 and TRBJ1-1; D gene uncertain. Here the CDR3 reads CASSLGVFGNTEAFF. For the CDR3, the DNA is TGCGCCAGCAGCTTGGGAGTTTTTGGGAACACTGAAGCTTTCTTT. Using reference TRBV5-1 and TRBJ1-1 for the parts outside the CDR3, the full variable domain is KAGVTQTPRYLIKTRGQQVTLSCSPISGHRSVSWYQQTPGQGLQFLFEYFSETQRNKGNFPGRFSGRQFSNSRSEMNVSTLELGDSALYLCASSLGVFGNTEAFFGQGTRLTVV.